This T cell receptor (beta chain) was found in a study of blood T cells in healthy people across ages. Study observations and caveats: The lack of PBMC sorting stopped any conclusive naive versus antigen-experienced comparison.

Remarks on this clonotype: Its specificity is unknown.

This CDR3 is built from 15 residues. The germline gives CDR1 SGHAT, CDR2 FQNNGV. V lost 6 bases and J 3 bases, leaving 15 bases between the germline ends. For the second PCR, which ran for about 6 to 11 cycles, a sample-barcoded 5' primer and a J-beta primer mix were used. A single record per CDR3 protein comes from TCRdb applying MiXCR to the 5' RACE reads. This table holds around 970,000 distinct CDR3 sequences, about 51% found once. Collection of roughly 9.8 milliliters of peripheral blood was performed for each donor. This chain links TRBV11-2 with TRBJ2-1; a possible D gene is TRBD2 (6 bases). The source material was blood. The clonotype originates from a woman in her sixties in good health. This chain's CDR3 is CASRLMAGLYNEQFF. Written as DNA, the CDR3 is TGTGCCAGCAGGCTTATGGCGGGACTCTACAATGAGCAGTTCTTC.